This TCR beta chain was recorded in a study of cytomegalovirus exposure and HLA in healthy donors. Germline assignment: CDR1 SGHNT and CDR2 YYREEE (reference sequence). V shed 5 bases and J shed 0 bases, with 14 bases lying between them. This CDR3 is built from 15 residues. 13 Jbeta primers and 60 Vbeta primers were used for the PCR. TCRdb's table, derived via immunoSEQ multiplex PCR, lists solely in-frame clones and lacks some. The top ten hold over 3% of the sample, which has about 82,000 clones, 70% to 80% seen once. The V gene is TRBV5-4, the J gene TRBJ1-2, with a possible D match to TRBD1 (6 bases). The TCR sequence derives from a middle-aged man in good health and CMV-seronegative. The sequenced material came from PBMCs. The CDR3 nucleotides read TGTGCCAGCAGGACCGGGACACTTACTAACTATGGCTACACCTTC. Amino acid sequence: CASRTGTLTNYGYTF.